The clone carrying this T cell receptor (beta chain) came up a few times. The data derive from a study of T cells after yellow fever vaccination. Turning to the study itself: SMART-Seq v4 Ultra Low Input handled preparation of low-cell-number fractions.

Each CDR3 protein gets one entry after TCRdb re-called the 5' RACE reads with MiXCR. The sample lists 340,000 or so distinct CDR3 sequences; around 13% were seen once. In germline, CDR1 is LGHDT, CDR2 YNNKEL (reference sequence). Trimming removed 0 bases from V and 5 bases from J, with 10 bases in between. The CDR3 spans 14 residues. The rearrangement links TRBV3-1 to TRBJ2-5; D uncertain. The TCR sequence derives from a man younger than 35 who received the YFV17D yellow fever vaccine. The sample was CD4+ T cells sorted from PBMCs, taken 15 days after the yellow fever booster vaccination. DNA for the CDR3: TGTGCCAGCAGCCAAGAACGCCGGTGGGAGACCCAGTACTTC. Encoded protein: CASSQERRWETQYF.